This is a list of T cell receptor beta chains from one sample in a study of post-analysis software for immune sequencing data. Via MiXCR, TCRdb re-called the PCR reads, giving one row per CDR3 protein. The sample contains roughly 580,000 distinct CDR3 sequences, 44% of which appear only once. The specimen sequenced was blood. These receptors were obtained from a girl aged 10 to 17 with multiple sclerosis. The CDR3 runs from the conserved cysteine through the conserved F or W. A D gene is named only where the DNA matches it firmly. A row's size may be missing; if present it is once, few, many or a size class.

j_call: TRBJ2-4; v_call: TRBV12-3/TRBV12-4; d_call: -; clone_size: -; cdr3_aa: CASTVGQAKNIQYF; cdr3_nt: TGTGCCAGCACCGTCGGGCAAGCCAAAAACATTCAGTACTTC
j_call: TRBJ2-5; v_call: TRBV7-2; d_call: -; clone_size: -; cdr3_aa: CANSSPQVGTQYF; cdr3_nt: TGTGCCAACAGCTCGCCCCAGGTCGGGACCCAGTACTTC
j_call: TRBJ2-1; v_call: TRBV7-8; d_call: TRBD1; clone_size: -; cdr3_aa: CASSLDQGAWNEQFF; cdr3_nt: TGTGCCAGCAGCTTAGACCAGGGGGCCTGGAATGAGCAGTTCTTC
j_call: TRBJ2-3; v_call: TRBV7-2; d_call: -; clone_size: -; cdr3_aa: CASSLPRGALDTQYF; cdr3_nt: TGTGCCAGCAGCTTACCGCGGGGAGCTCTGGATACGCAGTATTTT
j_call: TRBJ2-1; v_call: TRBV27; d_call: TRBD2; clone_size: -; cdr3_aa: CASSFRAGAHYNEQFF; cdr3_nt: TGTGCCAGCAGTTTTAGAGCGGGAGCACATTACAATGAGCAGTTCTTC
j_call: TRBJ1-4; v_call: TRBV20-1; d_call: -; clone_size: -; cdr3_aa: CSASPQGREKLFF; cdr3_nt: TGCAGTGCTAGTCCCCAGGGGCGTGAAAAACTGTTTTTT
j_call: TRBJ2-1; v_call: TRBV4-1; d_call: TRBD1; clone_size: many; cdr3_aa: CASSQMWAGGSYNEQFF; cdr3_nt: TGCGCCAGCAGCCAAATGTGGGCAGGGGGCTCCTACAATGAGCAGTTCTTC
j_call: TRBJ1-2; v_call: TRBV15; d_call: -; clone_size: -; cdr3_aa: CATSREQGGGYTF; cdr3_nt: TGTGCCACCAGCAGAGAGCAGGGCGGAGGCTACACCTTC
j_call: TRBJ1-4; v_call: TRBV5-1; d_call: TRBD1; clone_size: -; cdr3_aa: CASSTGATNEKLFF; cdr3_nt: TGCGCCAGCAGCACAGGGGCAACTAATGAAAAACTGTTTTTT
j_call: TRBJ2-3; v_call: TRBV20-1; d_call: -; clone_size: -; cdr3_aa: CSARTAHEQYF; cdr3_nt: TGCAGTGCTAGAACCGCCCACGAGCAGTATTTT
j_call: TRBJ2-1; v_call: TRBV6-1; d_call: TRBD1; clone_size: few; cdr3_aa: CASSPQTGIDYRNEQFF; cdr3_nt: TGTGCCAGCAGTCCCCAGACAGGGATTGATTATCGAAATGAGCAGTTCTTC
j_call: TRBJ1-1; v_call: TRBV20-1; d_call: TRBD1; clone_size: -; cdr3_aa: CSALNPGTGATEAFF; cdr3_nt: TGCAGTGCTTTAAATCCCGGGACAGGTGCAACTGAAGCTTTCTTT
j_call: TRBJ2-7; v_call: TRBV12-3/TRBV12-4; d_call: TRBD1; clone_size: -; cdr3_aa: CASSRDRVSSYEQYF; cdr3_nt: TGTGCCAGCAGTCGGGACAGGGTAAGCTCCTACGAGCAGTACTTC
j_call: TRBJ2-1; v_call: TRBV7-9; d_call: TRBD2; clone_size: -; cdr3_aa: CASSGYTGLAAYNEQFF; cdr3_nt: TGTGCCAGCAGCGGATACACAGGACTAGCAGCTTACAATGAGCAGTTCTTC
j_call: TRBJ2-7; v_call: TRBV4-2; d_call: TRBD2; clone_size: -; cdr3_aa: CASSHLGTSGENEQYF; cdr3_nt: TGTGCCAGCAGCCACTTAGGGACTAGCGGGGAGAATGAGCAGTACTTC
j_call: TRBJ2-7; v_call: TRBV7-2; d_call: TRBD2; clone_size: -; cdr3_aa: CASSLSLAGGGDEQYF; cdr3_nt: TGTGCCAGCAGCTTAAGTCTAGCGGGAGGAGGTGATGAGCAGTACTTC
j_call: TRBJ2-3; v_call: TRBV7-9; d_call: -; clone_size: -; cdr3_aa: CASSSGVRERTDTQYF; cdr3_nt: TGTGCCAGCAGCTCGGGCGTGAGGGAGAGGACAGATACGCAGTATTTT
j_call: TRBJ1-2; v_call: TRBV6-6; d_call: TRBD1; clone_size: -; cdr3_aa: CASSYVETGQGGYTF; cdr3_nt: TGTGCCAGCAGTTACGTCGAGACAGGGCAGGGCGGCTACACCTTC
j_call: TRBJ1-1; v_call: TRBV29-1; d_call: -; clone_size: -; cdr3_aa: CSVAAMNTEAFF; cdr3_nt: TGCAGCGTTGCAGCTATGAACACTGAAGCTTTCTTT
j_call: TRBJ1-2; v_call: TRBV29-1; d_call: -; clone_size: few; cdr3_aa: CSAWTGSNYGYTF; cdr3_nt: TGCAGCGCCTGGACGGGATCTAACTATGGCTACACCTTC
j_call: TRBJ2-5; v_call: TRBV5-6; d_call: -; clone_size: -; cdr3_aa: CASSQGTAEETQYF; cdr3_nt: TGTGCCAGCAGCCAAGGGACGGCTGAAGAGACCCAGTACTTC
j_call: TRBJ2-5; v_call: TRBV12-3/TRBV12-4; d_call: TRBD2; clone_size: -; cdr3_aa: CASSPAGDPRAVQYF; cdr3_nt: TGTGCCAGCAGCCCTGCGGGAGATCCCAGGGCTGTGCAGTACTTC
j_call: TRBJ1-1; v_call: TRBV7-3; d_call: -; clone_size: once; cdr3_aa: CASSFELNTEVFF; cdr3_nt: TGTGCCAGCAGCTTCGAATTGAACACTGAAGTTTTCTTT
j_call: TRBJ2-7; v_call: TRBV6-6; d_call: TRBD2; clone_size: -; cdr3_aa: CASSLGLAGRSSYEQYF; cdr3_nt: TGTGCCAGCAGTTTAGGACTAGCGGGCCGAAGCTCCTACGAGCAGTACTTC
j_call: TRBJ1-2; v_call: TRBV6-4; d_call: -; clone_size: -; cdr3_aa: CASSPDRSYGNTF; cdr3_nt: TGTGCCAGCAGTCCTGACCGATCTTATGGCAACACCTTC
j_call: TRBJ2-5; v_call: TRBV7-2; d_call: TRBD2; clone_size: few; cdr3_aa: CASSLVIAGTQYF; cdr3_nt: TGTGCCAGCAGCTTAGTTATAGCGGGGACCCAGTACTTC
j_call: TRBJ1-5; v_call: TRBV20-1; d_call: -; clone_size: -; cdr3_aa: CSALVPESQPQHF; cdr3_nt: TGCAGTGCTTTGGTCCCAGAAAGTCAGCCCCAGCATTTT
j_call: TRBJ1-2; v_call: TRBV10-2; d_call: TRBD1; clone_size: few; cdr3_aa: CASSTTLRGREGYTF; cdr3_nt: TGCGCCAGCAGTACAACTCTCAGGGGGAGGGAAGGCTACACCTTC